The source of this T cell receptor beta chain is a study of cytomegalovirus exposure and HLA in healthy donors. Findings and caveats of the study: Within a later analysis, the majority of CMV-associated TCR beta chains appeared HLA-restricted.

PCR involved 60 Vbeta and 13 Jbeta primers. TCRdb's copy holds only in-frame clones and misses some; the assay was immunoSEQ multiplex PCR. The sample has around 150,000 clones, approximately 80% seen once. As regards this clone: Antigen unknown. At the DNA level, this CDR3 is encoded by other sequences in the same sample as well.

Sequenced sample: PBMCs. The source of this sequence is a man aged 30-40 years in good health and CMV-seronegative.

The CDR3 here is CASLGQWNEQFF. The CDR3 region has the DNA TGTGCCAGCTTGGGACAGTGGAATGAGCAGTTCTTC. The chain has TRBV27 and TRBJ2-1, with 7 bases that match TRBD1. The CDR3 extends over 12 amino acids. Trimming cost V 8 bases and J 7 bases; bases outside gene matches: 5. Germline assignment: CDR1 MNHEY and CDR2 SMNVEV (reference sequence).